This record looks at one TCR beta chain sequence and its context. Its antigen is undetermined. These data come from a study of vaccination and CD4 T cells after COVID-19. The germline CDR1 and CDR2 sequences are KGHDR and SFDVKD. Trimming stripped 3 bases from V and 10 bases from J, with 12 bases between. This CDR3 comprises 13 residues. Treatment indicated: approximately 9-day PBMC culture with coronavirus spike peptide pools or control peptides (ViraFEST assay). Sequencing of the DNA from cultured CD4+ T cells was carried out with the Oncomine TCR Beta short-read assay. TCRdb recomputed calls from the PCR reads with MiXCR, one row per CDR3 protein. Of some 4,000 distinct CDR3 sequences detected, under 50% appear once; the ten largest clones hold 25% to 30%.

The sample comprised CD4+ T cells from blood, cultured in vitro. The TCR was taken from a human donor who had recovered from COVID-19. V usage is TRBV24-1 and J usage is TRBJ2-1; a possible D gene is TRBD2 (5 bases). CDR3: CATSDPNEGEQFF. The CDR3 DNA reads as TGTGCCACCAGTGATCCCAATGAGGGAGAGCAGTTCTTC.